This TCR beta chain was sequenced for a study of read filtering for tumor transcriptome and immune sequencing. The overall study: Among patients, around 18 were male and around 14 female, aged 47 to 80 (mean around 61). Whole-study results and caveats: The CD138-negative fraction was mixed bone marrow immune cells, not pure T cells.

To note about this clonotype: Its target is not known. A read error likely explains this, since a far larger clone differs by one base.

The library was built from roughly 400 ng RNA with molecular barcoded adaptors for alpha/delta and beta/gamma chains. Using its own MiXCR run on the reads, TCRdb lists one record per CDR3 protein. In the table there are more than 70,000 distinct CDR3 sequences, roughly 21% of which are singletons. Per germline, CDR1 SGHTA and CDR2 FQGNSA. The CDR3 loop spans 13 amino acids. The clonotype was recovered from a donor at least 40 years old with multiple myeloma. The chain links TRBV7-2 to TRBJ2-1; TRBD2 is a possible D gene (5 bases). The sample comprised a population of CD138-negative cells sorted from bone marrow. CDR3: CASSLGAYSEQFF. For the CDR3, the DNA is TGTGCCAGCAGCTTGGGAGCTTACAGTGAGCAGTTCTTC.